The sample holds a few counts of the clone carrying this T cell receptor beta chain. Antigen: not known. The data are from a study of vaccination and CD4 T cells after COVID-19. Study-level background: Each enrolled participant received a two-dose regimen of either BNT162b2 or mRNA-1273 vaccine.

Cultured CD4+ T-cell DNA underwent Oncomine TCR Beta short-read sequencing. TCRdb processed the PCR reads anew with MiXCR; each CDR3 protein has one entry. The sample contains more than 6,000 distinct CDR3 sequences, roughly 48% of which appear only once. Treatment described: roughly ten-day PBMC culture with coronavirus spike peptide pools or control peptides (ViraFEST assay). CD4+ T-cell collection from the unexposed donor predated the COVID-19 pandemic (2011-2018). The cultures had half their medium swapped for fresh IL-2 medium on days 3 and 7. When approximately 10 days of culture had elapsed, CD4+ T cells were isolated by negative selection. Findings and limits, study-wide: Convalescent patients were relatively few, and early post-infection timepoints were missing.

The sequenced sample was CD4+ T cells from blood, cultured in vitro. The sequence came from a human donor in good health.

CDR3 loop: CASSLRQGKTEAFF. Written as DNA, the CDR3 is TGTGCCAGCAGCCTACGACAGGGTAAAACTGAAGCTTTCTTT. V and J are TRBV7-9 and TRBJ1-1; 7 bases line up with TRBD1. Germline V CDR1 and CDR2: SEHNR, FQNEAQ (reference sequence). This CDR3 contains 14 residues. The ends lost 5 bases at V and 5 bases at J; junction bases unmatched: 8.